The entry below gives a single T cell receptor beta chain sequence along with its context. The sample holds other DNA sequences that translate to the same CDR3. This sample was taken from a study of T cell responses to AZD1222 COVID-19 vaccine. Clones were read by immunoSEQ multiplex PCR, and TCRdb kept only the in-frame ones, dropping some. Found here are about 130,000 clones, nearly 90% of them singletons; the top ten hold roughly 8.9%. The starting material was peripheral blood, obtained 28 days after the second AZD1222 dose. The source of this sequence is an adult who received the AZD1222 COVID-19 vaccine.

CDR3 sequence (DNA): TGTGCCAGCTCACCTGGGACTGGGACCTACGAGCAGTACTTC. This codes for CASSPGTGTYEQYF. The V and J genes are TRBV18 and TRBJ2-7, with D maybe TRBD2 (6 bases). CDR3 size: 14 residues. V gave up 3 bases and J gave up 2 bases, with 11 bases separating them. Germline V gene data show CDR1 as KGHSH and CDR2 as LQKENI.